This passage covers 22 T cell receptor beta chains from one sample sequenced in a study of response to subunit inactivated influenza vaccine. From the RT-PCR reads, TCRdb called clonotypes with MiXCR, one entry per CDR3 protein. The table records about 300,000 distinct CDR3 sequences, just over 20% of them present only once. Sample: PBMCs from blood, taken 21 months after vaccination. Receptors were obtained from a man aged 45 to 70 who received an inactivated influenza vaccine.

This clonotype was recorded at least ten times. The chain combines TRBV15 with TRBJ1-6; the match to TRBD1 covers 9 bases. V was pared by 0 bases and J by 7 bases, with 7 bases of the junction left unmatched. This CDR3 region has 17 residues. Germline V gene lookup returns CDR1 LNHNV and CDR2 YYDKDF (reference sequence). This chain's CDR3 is CATSRDPPQGANSPLHF. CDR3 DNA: TGTGCCACCAGCAGAGATCCTCCACAGGGGGCGAATTCACCCCTCCACTTT. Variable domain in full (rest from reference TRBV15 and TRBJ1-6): DAMVIQNPRYQVTQFGKPVTLSCSQTLNHNVMYWYQQKSSQAPKLLFHYYDKDFNNEADTPDNFQSRRPNTSFCFLDIRSPGLGDTAMYLCATSRDPPQGANSPLHFGNGTRLTVT.

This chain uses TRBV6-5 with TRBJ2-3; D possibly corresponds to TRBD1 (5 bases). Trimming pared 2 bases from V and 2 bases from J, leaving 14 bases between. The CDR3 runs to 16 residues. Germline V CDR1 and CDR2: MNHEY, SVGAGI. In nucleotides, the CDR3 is TGTGCCAGCAGTTACAACCCAGGGAAGGCCACAGATACGCAGTATTTT. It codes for CASSYNPGKATDTQYF.

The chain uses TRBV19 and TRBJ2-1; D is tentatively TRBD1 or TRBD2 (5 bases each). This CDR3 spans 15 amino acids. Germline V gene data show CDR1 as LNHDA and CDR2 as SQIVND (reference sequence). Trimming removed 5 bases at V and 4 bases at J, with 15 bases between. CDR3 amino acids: CASSPGPRNYNEQFF. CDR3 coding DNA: TGTGCCAGTAGTCCGGGACCCAGAAATTACAATGAGCAGTTCTTC.

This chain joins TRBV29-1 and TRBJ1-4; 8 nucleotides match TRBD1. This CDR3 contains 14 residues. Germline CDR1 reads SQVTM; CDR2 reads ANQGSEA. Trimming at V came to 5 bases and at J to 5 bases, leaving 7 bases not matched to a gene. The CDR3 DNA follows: TGCAGCGTTACCTCAGGGGGCGCGAATGAAAAACTGTTTTTT. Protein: CSVTSGGANEKLFF.

CDR3 region: CASSLGREGGYTF. Here the CDR3 DNA reads TGTGCCAGCAGTTTAGGCAGGGAGGGTGGCTACACCTTC. This chain links TRBV28 with TRBJ1-2; perhaps TRBD1 as D (5 bases). Germline CDR1 MDHEN, CDR2 SYDVKM. Trimming cost V 2 bases and J 7 bases, with 11 bases left between them. The CDR3 has 13 residues.

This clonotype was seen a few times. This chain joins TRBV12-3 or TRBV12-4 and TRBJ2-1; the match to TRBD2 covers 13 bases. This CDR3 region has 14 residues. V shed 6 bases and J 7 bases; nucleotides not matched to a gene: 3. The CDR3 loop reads CASRRLAGGNEQFF. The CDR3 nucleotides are TGTGCCAGCAGGAGACTAGCGGGAGGTAATGAGCAGTTCTTC.

The CDR3 bases are TGTGCCAGCACTTTTCGGCCGAAACTCAGCGGGGGGGGTAGAGAGACCCAGTACTTC. Translating it yields CASTFRPKLSGGGRETQYF. J is TRBJ2-5 and V is TRBV12-3 or TRBV12-4; 10 positions agree with TRBD2. This CDR3 is built from 19 residues. V was clipped by 7 bases and J by 4 bases; unmatched bases: 21.

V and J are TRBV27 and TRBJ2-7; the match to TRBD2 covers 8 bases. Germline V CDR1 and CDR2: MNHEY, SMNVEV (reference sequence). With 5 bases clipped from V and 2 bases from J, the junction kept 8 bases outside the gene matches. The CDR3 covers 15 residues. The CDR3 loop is CASSGSGAPTYEQYF. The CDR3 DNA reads TGTGCCAGCAGTGGTAGCGGGGCCCCTACCTACGAGCAGTACTTC.

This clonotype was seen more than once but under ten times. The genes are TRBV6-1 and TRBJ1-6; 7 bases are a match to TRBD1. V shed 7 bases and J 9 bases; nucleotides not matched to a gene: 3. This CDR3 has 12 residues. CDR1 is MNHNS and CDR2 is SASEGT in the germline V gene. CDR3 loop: CASNRGGSPLHF. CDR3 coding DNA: TGTGCCAGCAACAGGGGAGGTTCACCCCTCCACTTT.

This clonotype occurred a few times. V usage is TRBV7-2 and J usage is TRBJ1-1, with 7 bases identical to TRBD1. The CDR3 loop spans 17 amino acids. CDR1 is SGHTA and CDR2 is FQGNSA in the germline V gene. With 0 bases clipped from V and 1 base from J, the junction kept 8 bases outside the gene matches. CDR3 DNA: TGTGCCAGCAGCTTAGCCGAAACCGACAGGGAGAACACTGAAGCTTTCTTT. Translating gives CASSLAETDRENTEAFF.

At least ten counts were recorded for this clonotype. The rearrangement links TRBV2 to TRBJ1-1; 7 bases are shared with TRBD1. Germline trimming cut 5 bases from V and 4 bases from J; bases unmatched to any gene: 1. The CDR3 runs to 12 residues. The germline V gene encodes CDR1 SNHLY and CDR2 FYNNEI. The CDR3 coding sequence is TGTGCCAGCAGTAACAGGGGCACTGAAGCTTTCTTT. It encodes CASSNRGTEAFF.

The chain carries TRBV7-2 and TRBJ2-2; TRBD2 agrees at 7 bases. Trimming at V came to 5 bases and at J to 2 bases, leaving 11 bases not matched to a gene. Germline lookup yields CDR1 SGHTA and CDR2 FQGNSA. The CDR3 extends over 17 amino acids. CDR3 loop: CASSIGIGRPNTGELFF. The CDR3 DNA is TGTGCCAGCAGCATAGGAATCGGGAGGCCCAACACCGGGGAGCTGTTTTTT.

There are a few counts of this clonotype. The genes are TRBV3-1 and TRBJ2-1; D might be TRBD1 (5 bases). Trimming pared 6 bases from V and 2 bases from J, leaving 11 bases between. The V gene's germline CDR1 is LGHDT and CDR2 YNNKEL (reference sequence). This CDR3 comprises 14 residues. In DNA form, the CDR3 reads TGTGCCAGCAGTCCCCGACAGACCTACAATGAGCAGTTCTTC. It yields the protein CASSPRQTYNEQFF.

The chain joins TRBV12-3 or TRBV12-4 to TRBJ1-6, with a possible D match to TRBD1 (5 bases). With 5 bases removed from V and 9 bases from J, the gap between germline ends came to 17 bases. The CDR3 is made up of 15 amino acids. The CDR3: CASSPRGAWGSPLHF. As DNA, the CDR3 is TGTGCCAGCAGTCCGCGTGGGGCGTGGGGTTCACCCCTCCACTTT.

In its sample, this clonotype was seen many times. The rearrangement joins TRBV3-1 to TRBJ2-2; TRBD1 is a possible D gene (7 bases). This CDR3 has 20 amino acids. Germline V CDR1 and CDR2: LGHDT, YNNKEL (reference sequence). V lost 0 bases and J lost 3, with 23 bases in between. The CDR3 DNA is TGTGCCAGCAGCCAAGATATCGTGGAGGGGGCTGTTGAGTACACCGGGGAGCTGTTTTTT. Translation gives CASSQDIVEGAVEYTGELFF.

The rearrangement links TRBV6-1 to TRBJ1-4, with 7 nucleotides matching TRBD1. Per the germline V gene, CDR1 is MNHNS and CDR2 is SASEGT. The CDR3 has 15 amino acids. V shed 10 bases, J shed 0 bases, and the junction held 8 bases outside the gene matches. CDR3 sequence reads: CANRGLGATNEKLFF. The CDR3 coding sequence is TGTGCCAATAGGGGGCTAGGTGCAACTAATGAAAAACTGTTTTTT.

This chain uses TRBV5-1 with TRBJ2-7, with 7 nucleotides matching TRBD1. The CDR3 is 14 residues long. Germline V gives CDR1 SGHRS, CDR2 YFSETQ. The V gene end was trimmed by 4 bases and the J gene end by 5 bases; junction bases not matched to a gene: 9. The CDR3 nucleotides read TGCGCCAGCAGCCGTGGGACAGTGCTCGACGAGCAGTACTTC. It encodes CASSRGTVLDEQYF. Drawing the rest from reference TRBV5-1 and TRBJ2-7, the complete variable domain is KAGVTQTPRYLIKTRGQQVTLSCSPISGHRSVSWYQQTPGQGLQFLFEYFSETQRNKGNFPGRFSGRQFSNSRSEMNVSTLELGDSALYLCASSRGTVLDEQYFGPGTRLTVT.

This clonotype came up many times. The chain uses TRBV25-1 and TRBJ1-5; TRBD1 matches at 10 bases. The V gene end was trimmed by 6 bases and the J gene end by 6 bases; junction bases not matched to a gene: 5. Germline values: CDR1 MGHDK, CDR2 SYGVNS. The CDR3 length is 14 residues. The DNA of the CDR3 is TGTGCCAGCAGCCGACAGGGGGCCGGTCAGCCCCAGCATTTT. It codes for CASSRQGAGQPQHF.

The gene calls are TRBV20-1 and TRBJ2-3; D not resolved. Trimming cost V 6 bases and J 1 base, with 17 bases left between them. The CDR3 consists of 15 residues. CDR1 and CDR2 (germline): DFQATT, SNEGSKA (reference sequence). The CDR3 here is CSALRVGLGTDTQYF. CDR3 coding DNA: TGCAGTGCCCTTAGAGTGGGGTTGGGCACAGATACGCAGTATTTT.

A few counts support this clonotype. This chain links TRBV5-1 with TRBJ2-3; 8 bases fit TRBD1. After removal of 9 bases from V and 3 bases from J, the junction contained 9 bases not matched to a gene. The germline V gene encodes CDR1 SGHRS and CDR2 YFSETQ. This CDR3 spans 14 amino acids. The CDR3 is CATKQGEGTDTQYF. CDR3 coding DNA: TGCGCCACAAAACAGGGGGAAGGGACAGATACGCAGTATTTT.

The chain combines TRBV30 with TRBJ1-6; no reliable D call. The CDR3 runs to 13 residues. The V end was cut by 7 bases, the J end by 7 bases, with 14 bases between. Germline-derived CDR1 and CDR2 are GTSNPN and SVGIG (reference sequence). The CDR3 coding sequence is TGTGCCTCGACCGAGTCCGGGAATTCACCCCTCCACTTT. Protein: CASTESGNSPLHF. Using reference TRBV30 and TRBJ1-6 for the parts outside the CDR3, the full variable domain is SQTIHQWPATLVQPVGSPLSLECTVEGTSNPNLYWYRQAAGRGLQLLFYSVGIGQISSEVPQNLSASRPQDRQFILSSKKLLLSDSGFYLCASTESGNSPLHFGNGTRLTVT.

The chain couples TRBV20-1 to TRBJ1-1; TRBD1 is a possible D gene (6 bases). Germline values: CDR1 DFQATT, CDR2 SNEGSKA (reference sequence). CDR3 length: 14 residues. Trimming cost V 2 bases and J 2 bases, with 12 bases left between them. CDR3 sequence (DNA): TGCAGTGCTAGACGGGGGGCCGGCAACACTGAAGCTTTCTTT. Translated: CSARRGAGNTEAFF.